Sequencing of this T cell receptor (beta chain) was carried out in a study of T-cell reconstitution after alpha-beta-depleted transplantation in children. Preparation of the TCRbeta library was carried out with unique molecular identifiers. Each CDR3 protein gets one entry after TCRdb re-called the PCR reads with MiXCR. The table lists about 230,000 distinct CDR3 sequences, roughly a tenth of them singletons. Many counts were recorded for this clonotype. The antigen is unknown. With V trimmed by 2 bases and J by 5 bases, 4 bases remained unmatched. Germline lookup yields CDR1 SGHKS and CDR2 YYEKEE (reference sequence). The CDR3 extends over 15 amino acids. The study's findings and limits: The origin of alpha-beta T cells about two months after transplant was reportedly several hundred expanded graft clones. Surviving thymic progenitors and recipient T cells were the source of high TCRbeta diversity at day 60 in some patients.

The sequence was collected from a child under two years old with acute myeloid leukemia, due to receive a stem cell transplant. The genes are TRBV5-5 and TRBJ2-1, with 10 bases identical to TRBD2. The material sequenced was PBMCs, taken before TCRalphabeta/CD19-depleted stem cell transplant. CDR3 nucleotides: TGTGCCAGCAGCTTTAGGACTAGCGGTAACAATGAGCAGTTCTTC. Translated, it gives CASSFRTSGNNEQFF.